Listed here are 26 T cell receptor beta chains from one sample, sequenced in a study of blood T cell repertoires in COVID-19. Profiling relied on immunoSEQ multiplex PCR, and the TCRdb table lists in-frame clones only, not all of them. This sample has around 150,000 clones, with approximately 79% found just once. The sequencing sample was made of peripheral blood. The receptors originated from a man aged 45-65 years with active or convalescent COVID-19.

This clone turned up a few times. This chain joins TRBV2 and TRBJ1-4; TRBD1 might be the D (5 bases). CDR3 length equals 13 residues. Trimming stripped 7 bases from V and 1 base from J, with 7 bases between. Germline V lookup: CDR1 SNHLY, CDR2 FYNNEI. CDR3 protein: CASTGQTNEKLFF. DNA for the CDR3: TGTGCCAGCACTGGACAAACTAATGAAAAACTGTTTTTT.

V usage is TRBV20-1 and J usage is TRBJ2-3, with 8 nucleotides matching TRBD2. The CDR3 is made up of 14 amino acids. CDR1 is DFQATT and CDR2 is SNEGSKA in the germline V gene (reference sequence). Trimming took 3 bases from V and 2 from J; bases not matched to a gene: 4. The CDR3 coding sequence is TGCAGTGCTAGTCCTAGCGGGCCCACAGATACGCAGTATTTT. Translation: CSASPSGPTDTQYF.

The chain uses TRBV7-2 and TRBJ2-5, with D possibly being TRBD2 (5 bases). Germline V gene data show CDR1 as SGHTA and CDR2 as FQGNSA. Trimming stripped 5 bases from V and 5 bases from J, with 15 bases between. This CDR3 contains 14 residues. CDR3 protein: CASSPPPGRETQYF. The CDR3, as DNA: TGTGCCAGCAGCCCACCTCCGGGAAGGGAGACCCAGTACTTC.

This clone was recorded only once. The chain employs TRBV29-1 and TRBJ1-1, with a tentative D call TRBD1 (5 bases). This CDR3 is 11 amino acids long. The ends were cut back, 8 bases at V and 10 bases at J, with 17 bases in the middle. Germline assignment: CDR1 SQVTM and CDR2 ANQGSEA. The CDR3 region has the DNA TGCAGCCTGGGGGAGGGGAGTGGAGCTTTCTTT. This encodes CSLGEGSGAFF.

This chain connects TRBV9 to TRBJ2-1; 7 bases align to TRBD1. There are 15 residues in the CDR3. With 2 bases clipped from V and 0 bases from J, the junction kept 2 bases outside the gene matches. The germline CDR1 and CDR2 sequences are SGDLS and YYNGEE. CDR3 sequence: CASSVSGGSYNEQFF. CDR3 nucleotides: TGTGCCAGCAGCGTTTCAGGGGGCTCCTACAATGAGCAGTTCTTC.

This clone was found a few times. The chain links TRBV4-2 to TRBJ2-1, with D uncertain. This CDR3 is 12 amino acids long. Trimming pared 2 bases from V and 4 bases from J, leaving 3 bases between. CDR1 LGHNA and CDR2 YNFKEQ come from the germline V gene. The chain's CDR3 is CASSQLYNEQFF. CDR3 DNA: TGTGCCAGCAGCCAACTTTACAATGAGCAGTTCTTC.

This chain uses TRBV6-4 with TRBJ1-3; D remains ambiguous. This CDR3 comprises 17 residues. Trimming stripped 1 base from V and 2 bases from J, with 15 bases between. CDR1 and CDR2 (germline): MRHNA, SNTAGT. The CDR3 protein is CASSDLEAAPPGNTIYF. In nucleotides, the CDR3 is TGTGCCAGCAGTGACTTAGAGGCCGCGCCTCCTGGAAACACCATATATTTT.

The chain carries TRBV7-2 and TRBJ1-3; D gene ambiguous. Trimming removed 2 bases at V and 0 bases at J, with 5 bases between. The CDR3 length is 14 residues. The germline V gene has CDR1 SGHTA and CDR2 FQGNSA. CDR3 nucleotide sequence: TGTGCCAGCAGCTTACTACGCTCTGGAAACACCATATATTTT. The encoded protein is CASSLLRSGNTIYF.

This chain connects TRBV27 to TRBJ2-7; D remains ambiguous. Germline CDR1 is MNHEY and CDR2 is SMNVEV (reference sequence). The CDR3 has 13 amino acids. V lost 6 bases, J lost 2 bases, and 11 bases lay in between. CDR3 nucleotide sequence: TGTGCCAGCAGGAAGATTAGTACCTACGAGCAGTACTTC. Its translation: CASRKISTYEQYF.

The rearrangement links TRBV19 to TRBJ2-7; the match to TRBD1 covers 8 bases. Germline V gene sequence: CDR1 LNHDA, CDR2 SQIVND (reference sequence). This CDR3 contains 13 residues. V lost 5 bases to trimming and J lost 6 bases; unmatched junction nucleotides: 6. CDR3 nucleotide sequence: TGTGCCAGTAGTCCAAGGACAGGGCTCGAGCAGTACTTC. Amino acids: CASSPRTGLEQYF.

The chain joins TRBV5-1 to TRBJ2-1; D not certain. The length of the CDR3 is 12 residues. CDR1 SGHRS and CDR2 YFSETQ come from the germline V gene. V lost 4 bases, J lost 5 bases, and 7 bases lay in between. The CDR3 reads CASSITNNEQFF. In nucleotides, the CDR3 is TGCGCCAGCAGCATCACTAACAATGAGCAGTTCTTC.

This sequence joins TRBV4-1 and TRBJ2-4; 7 positions agree with TRBD2. CDR1 and CDR2 from the germline V gene are MGHRA and YSYEKL. This CDR3 is 19 amino acids long. Trimming cost V 4 bases and J 2 bases; bases outside gene matches: 17. The CDR3 region is CASSPIEGGGRRTKNIQYF. CDR3 sequence (DNA): TGCGCCAGCAGCCCAATTGAGGGCGGGGGAAGGAGAACCAAAAACATTCAGTACTTC.

The genes are TRBV19 and TRBJ2-7; 9 positions match TRBD2. The length of the CDR3 is 14 residues. Trimming at V came to 3 bases and at J to 3 bases, leaving 3 bases not matched to a gene. Germline CDR1 reads LNHDA; CDR2 reads SQIVND (reference sequence). CDR3 region: CASSMRGGIYEQYF. CDR3 nucleotide sequence: TGTGCCAGTAGTATGCGGGGGGGAATCTACGAGCAGTACTTC.

The V gene is TRBV30, the J gene TRBJ2-6; 7 positions match TRBD1. The CDR3 loop spans 18 amino acids. CDR1 and CDR2 from the germline V gene are GTSNPN and SVGIG (reference sequence). V trimming: 2 bases; J trimming: 0 bases; junction bases outside the gene matches: 10. CDR3 in amino acids: CAWSKGARFGSGANVLTF. CDR3 sequence (DNA): TGTGCCTGGAGTAAGGGGGCGCGATTCGGCTCTGGGGCCAACGTCCTGACTTTC.

For this clone: Other DNA sequences in this specimen translate into the identical CDR3. CDR3 residues: CASSSTQGINEKLFF. The CDR3 DNA follows: TGTGCCAGCTCATCGACACAGGGCATTAATGAAAAACTGTTTTTT. The genes are TRBV18 and TRBJ1-4; D may be TRBD1 (6 bases). Germline assignment: CDR1 KGHSH and CDR2 LQKENI. The ends were cut back, 5 bases at V and 4 bases at J, with 14 bases in the middle. CDR3 length: 15 residues.

This chain joins TRBV7-9 and TRBJ2-6; a weak D match, TRBD2 (6 bases). Germline CDR1 SEHNR, CDR2 FQNEAQ (reference sequence). The CDR3 consists of 16 residues. V shed 6 bases and J shed 0 bases, with 12 bases lying between them. For the CDR3, the DNA is TGTGCCAGCAGTTGGCCCGGGGGCTCTGGGGCCAACGTCCTGACTTTC. Encoded protein: CASSWPGGSGANVLTF.

This clone was recorded only once. The chain is built from TRBV14 and TRBJ1-4; D may be TRBD1 (5 bases). The ends were cut back, 4 bases at V and 3 bases at J, with 15 bases in the middle. Per the germline V gene, CDR1 is SGHDN and CDR2 is FVKESK. The CDR3 extends over 16 amino acids. The DNA for the CDR3 is TGTGCCAGCAGCCCTAGGGCGGGGCGGGCTAATGAAAAACTGTTTTTT. Its translation is CASSPRAGRANEKLFF.

The chain is built from TRBV7-9 and TRBJ2-7; D unclear. Per the germline V gene, CDR1 is SEHNR and CDR2 is FQNEAQ (reference sequence). The CDR3 has 12 amino acids. V dropped 4 bases and J dropped 0 bases, with 4 bases sitting between them. The CDR3 coding sequence is TGTGCCAGCAGCTCAATCTCCTACGAGCAGTACTTC. Amino acid sequence: CASSSISYEQYF.

The chain links TRBV27 to TRBJ2-7; D uncertain. V shed 6 bases and J shed 6 bases, with 18 bases lying between them. The CDR3 has 14 residues. Germline V lookup: CDR1 MNHEY, CDR2 SMNVEV (reference sequence). The CDR3 here is CASSPPPPGGEQYF. The CDR3 coding sequence is TGTGCCAGCAGCCCACCCCCCCCGGGTGGCGAGCAGTACTTC.

As DNA, the CDR3 is TGCGCCAGCAGCGTACTACAGGGGTCCTACGAGCAGTACTTC. Protein sequence: CASSVLQGSYEQYF. The genes are TRBV5-1 and TRBJ2-7; 7 bases are shared with TRBD1. The CDR3 has 14 amino acids. V was clipped by 4 bases and J by 1 base; unmatched bases: 5. The germline V gene has CDR1 SGHRS and CDR2 YFSETQ.

The DNA for the CDR3 is TGTGCCAGCAGCTTGGGACTAGCGGGAGCTGGCGGGGAGCTGTTTTTT. Its protein product is CASSLGLAGAGGELFF. The V and J genes are TRBV28 and TRBJ2-2; 14 bases map to TRBD2. Germline loops: CDR1 MDHEN, CDR2 SYDVKM. The CDR3 runs to 16 residues. With 6 bases clipped from V and 7 bases from J, the junction kept 7 bases outside the gene matches.

The chain employs TRBV28 and TRBJ2-3; D is perhaps TRBD2 (6 bases). CDR3 length: 14 residues. Between the trimmed V and J ends, which lost 7 bases and 4 bases, there was a span of 15 bases. Looked up from germline, CDR1 is MDHEN and CDR2 is SYDVKM. CDR3 region: CASTQGLFSDTQYF. The CDR3 DNA follows: TGTGCCAGCACCCAGGGACTGTTCTCAGATACGCAGTATTTT.

J is TRBJ1-1 and V is TRBV25-1; 8 bases are a match to TRBD1. The V gene end was trimmed by 10 bases and the J gene end by 5 bases; junction bases not matched to a gene: 3. Germline lookup yields CDR1 MGHDK and CDR2 SYGVNS. This CDR3 region has 11 residues. This chain's CDR3 is CATWTGTEAFF. CDR3 nucleotides: TGTGCCACCTGGACAGGGACTGAAGCTTTCTTT.

The chain carries TRBV19 and TRBJ1-2; D remains unclear. Germline V gene lookup returns CDR1 LNHDA and CDR2 SQIVND (reference sequence). The CDR3 sequence is 14 residues long. The V and J ends lost 2 bases and 3 bases respectively, with 10 bases between them. The CDR3 loop reads CASSIQRDDYGYTF. CDR3 DNA: TGTGCCAGTAGTATACAGAGGGATGACTATGGCTACACCTTC.

The V and J genes are TRBV7-2 and TRBJ2-1; 9 nucleotides line up with TRBD1. This CDR3 has 15 residues. In germline, CDR1 is SGHTA, CDR2 FQGNSA. The ends lost 7 bases at V and 8 bases at J; junction bases unmatched: 12. CDR3 sequence reads: CASTFGTGLVYEQFF. In DNA form, the CDR3 reads TGTGCCAGCACCTTCGGGACAGGGTTAGTCTATGAGCAGTTCTTC.

The rearrangement joins TRBV24-1 to TRBJ2-6; D possibly corresponds to TRBD1 (6 bases). Germline V gives CDR1 KGHDR, CDR2 SFDVKD. V was trimmed by 9 bases and J by 4 bases, leaving 12 bases between them. The CDR3 is made up of 14 amino acids. This chain's CDR3 is CATEQGSGANVLTF. CDR3 in DNA: TGTGCCACCGAACAGGGTTCCGGGGCCAACGTCCTGACTTTC.